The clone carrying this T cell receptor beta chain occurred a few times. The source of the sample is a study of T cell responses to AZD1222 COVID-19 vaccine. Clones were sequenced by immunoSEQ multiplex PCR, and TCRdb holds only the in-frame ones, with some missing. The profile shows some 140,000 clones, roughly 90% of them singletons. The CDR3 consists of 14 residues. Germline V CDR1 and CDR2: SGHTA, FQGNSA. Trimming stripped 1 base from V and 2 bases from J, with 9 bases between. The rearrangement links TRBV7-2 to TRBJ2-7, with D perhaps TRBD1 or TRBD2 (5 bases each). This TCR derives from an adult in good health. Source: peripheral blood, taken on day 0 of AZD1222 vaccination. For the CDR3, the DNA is TGTGCCAGCAGCTTAGGGCAGGGAGCCTACGAGCAGTACTTC. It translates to CASSLGQGAYEQYF.